Shown below are 20 T cell receptor beta chains from a single sample sequenced in a study of T-cell reconstitution after alpha-beta-depleted transplantation in children. Molecular barcoding with unique molecular identifiers was used for the TCRbeta library. TCRdb redid the calling of the PCR reads with MiXCR, one entry per CDR3 protein. The sample yields some 500,000 distinct CDR3 sequences, around 17% seen once. Material: PBMCs from the stem cell graft donor, obtained from the stem cell graft. These receptors were collected from a human donor who donated a stem cell graft to a child with acute lymphoblastic leukemia.

The chain has TRBV29-1 and TRBJ1-4; no reliable D call. Deletions cut 4 bases from V and 7 bases from J, with 13 bases between. The CDR3 contains 13 residues. Germline V lookup: CDR1 SQVTM, CDR2 ANQGSEA. The CDR3 is CSVVRGAGEKLFF. As DNA, the CDR3 is TGCAGCGTTGTTCGCGGAGCAGGTGAAAAACTGTTTTTT.

In this sample, this clonotype turned up a few times. This chain links TRBV11-2 with TRBJ1-2; the match to TRBD1 covers 8 bases. Germline-derived CDR1 and CDR2 are SGHAT and FQNNGV. J was trimmed by 1 base and V by 5 bases; bases with no gene match: 18. The CDR3 extends over 19 amino acids. The CDR3 protein is CASSLRSQGARKGNYGYTF. For the CDR3, the DNA is TGTGCCAGCAGCCTCCGAAGCCAGGGGGCCCGAAAGGGTAACTATGGCTACACCTTC.

This chain links TRBV7-8 with TRBJ2-2; 12 bases map to TRBD1. This CDR3 has 17 residues. V lost 1 base and J lost 6; bases outside the gene matches: 6. CDR1 is SGHVS and CDR2 is FQNEAQ in the germline V gene. In DNA, the CDR3 is TGTGCCAGCAGCTTAGTGCGGGGACAGGGGGCGGCCGGGGAGCTGTTTTTT. As protein: CASSLVRGQGAAGELFF.

The chain links TRBV12-3 or TRBV12-4 to TRBJ2-1; D remains ambiguous. The V gene lost 6 bases and the J gene lost 2 bases, with 14 bases spanning the gap. The CDR3 covers 15 residues. DNA for the CDR3: TGTGCCAGCAGCCCACGCCGGTCCCCCTACAATGAGCAGTTCTTC. Protein: CASSPRRSPYNEQFF.

The chain links TRBV5-1 to TRBJ2-7; TRBD1 might be the D (5 bases). Trimming pared 1 base from V and 0 bases from J, leaving 14 bases between. This CDR3 has 16 amino acids. CDR1 SGHRS and CDR2 YFSETQ come from the germline V gene. Here the CDR3 reads CASSLQGQMSSYEQYF. In nucleotides, the CDR3 is TGCGCCAGCAGCTTGCAGGGCCAGATGAGCTCCTACGAGCAGTACTTC.

This clonotype has just a few counts. The chain combines TRBV6-1 with TRBJ1-1; D not certain. From germline, CDR1 is MNHNS and CDR2 SASEGT. With 6 bases removed from V and 10 bases from J, the gap between germline ends came to 18 bases. CDR3 length: 13 amino acids. CDR3 amino acids: CASRTGNPSRAFF. DNA for the CDR3: TGTGCCAGCAGAACCGGGAACCCCTCCCGAGCTTTCTTT.

The CDR3 sequence: CASSLGLALQYEQYF. CDR3 in DNA: TGTGCCAGCAGCCTGGGACTAGCTCTACAGTACGAGCAGTACTTC. V gene TRBV7-2 combines with J gene TRBJ2-7; 9 bases fit TRBD2. The CDR3 totals 15 residues. V dropped 5 bases and J dropped 4; count of bases not matched to a gene: 9. Germline CDR1 SGHTA, CDR2 FQGNSA.

This clonotype appeared a few times. The chain links TRBV12-3 or TRBV12-4 to TRBJ2-1; D is perhaps TRBD1 (5 bases). The V end was cut by 5 bases, the J end by 4 bases, with 6 bases between. CDR3 length: 12 amino acids. The CDR3, as DNA: TGTGCCAGCAGTCGACAGTACAATGAGCAGTTCTTC. Amino acid sequence: CASSRQYNEQFF.

This clonotype was counted a few times. The genes are TRBV5-6 and TRBJ2-1, with D unclear. Trimming took off 2 bases at V and 3 bases at J, with 15 bases between the two ends. The CDR3 has 16 residues. Germline V lookup: CDR1 SGHDT, CDR2 YYEEEE. CDR3: CASSFGTNWGYNEQFF. CDR3 bases: TGTGCCAGCAGCTTCGGAACGAACTGGGGCTACAATGAGCAGTTCTTC. The full variable domain, completed using reference TRBV5-6 and TRBJ2-1, is DAGVTQSPTHLIKTRGQQVTLRCSPKSGHDTVSWYQQALGQGPQFIFQYYEEEERQRGNFPDRFSGHQFPNYSSELNVNALLLGDSALYLCASSFGTNWGYNEQFFGPGTRLTVL.

The chain combines TRBV4-2 with TRBJ2-7; TRBD2 matches 7 bases. The V gene end was trimmed by 0 bases and the J gene end by 5 bases; junction bases not matched to a gene: 1. The germline gives CDR1 LGHNA, CDR2 YNFKEQ. The CDR3 consists of 13 residues. In DNA, the CDR3 is TGTGCCAGCAGCCAAGAGGGGAGGGACGAGCAGTACTTC. Encoded protein: CASSQEGRDEQYF.

This clonotype was counted only a few times. The chain couples TRBV5-5 to TRBJ1-5; possibly TRBD1 for D (5 bases). This CDR3 region has 16 residues. From germline, CDR1 is SGHKS and CDR2 YYEKEE (reference sequence). Trimming shortened V by 0 bases and J by 3 bases, and 13 bases separated the two germline ends. The CDR3 coding sequence is TGTGCCAGCAGCTTGGGGCCAGGGAGGAACAATCAGCCCCAGCATTTT. This gives the protein CASSLGPGRNNQPQHF.

This clonotype turned up a few times. The chain has TRBV30 and TRBJ2-7; D may be TRBD1 (6 bases). Trimming removed 3 bases from V and 7 bases from J, with 13 bases in between. The CDR3 consists of 12 residues. CDR1 and CDR2 (germline): GTSNPN, SVGIG (reference sequence). The CDR3 protein is CAWRSGTREQYF. The CDR3 DNA sequence: TGTGCCTGGAGATCAGGGACAAGAGAGCAGTACTTC. Looking up the rest from reference TRBV30 and TRBJ2-7 gives the full variable domain: SQTIHQWPATLVQPVGSPLSLECTVEGTSNPNLYWYRQAAGRGLQLLFYSVGIGQISSEVPQNLSASRPQDRQFILSSKKLLLSDSGFYLCAWRSGTREQYFGPGTRLTVT.

The gene calls are TRBV7-6 and TRBJ2-1; D gene unclear. Germline CDR1 and CDR2: SGHVS and FNYEAQ. This CDR3 comprises 15 residues. V lost 6 bases, J lost 4 bases, and 16 bases lay in between. CDR3: CASRAGSTHYNEQFF. CDR3 sequence (DNA): TGTGCCAGCAGGGCCGGTTCTACCCATTACAATGAGCAGTTCTTC.

This clonotype was counted at least ten times. The rearrangement links TRBV5-1 to TRBJ1-1; D is uncertain. CDR1 is SGHRS and CDR2 is YFSETQ in the germline V gene. V was trimmed by 0 bases and J by 0 bases, leaving 12 bases between them. The length of the CDR3 is 16 residues. CDR3 bases: TGCGCCAGCAGCTTGGGCCCCGGATGGATGAACACTGAAGCTTTCTTT. Translated, it gives CASSLGPGWMNTEAFF.

The V gene is TRBV5-1, the J gene TRBJ1-2, with no clear D. The germline V gene has CDR1 SGHRS and CDR2 YFSETQ. The CDR3 is made up of 14 amino acids. The V end lost 0 bases, the J end lost 3 bases, and 9 bases lay between the germline ends. CDR3 protein: CASSLDTADYGYTF. DNA for the CDR3: TGCGCCAGCAGCTTGGACACGGCGGACTATGGCTACACCTTC.

This clonotype was detected a few times. The chain links TRBV5-1 to TRBJ1-1; D remains ambiguous. The germline CDR1 and CDR2 sequences are SGHRS and YFSETQ. The V end was cut by 4 bases, the J end by 1 base, with 11 bases between. The CDR3 is 14 amino acids. The CDR3 sequence: CASSPLLGNTEAFF. In DNA form, the CDR3 reads TGCGCCAGCAGCCCCCTCTTGGGGAACACTGAAGCTTTCTTT.

This clonotype came up a few times. V usage is TRBV5-5 and J usage is TRBJ2-6, with D tentatively TRBD1 (5 bases). The CDR3 spans 15 residues. Trimming shortened V by 0 bases and J by 6 bases, and 10 bases separated the two germline ends. Germline V CDR1 and CDR2: SGHKS, YYEKEE (reference sequence). CDR3 bases: TGTGCCAGCAGCTTGGAAGGGGTCCAGGCCAACGTCCTGACTTTC. This sequence encodes CASSLEGVQANVLTF.

The gene calls are TRBV6-5 and TRBJ1-1; tentative D call: TRBD1 (5 bases). V was cut by 2 bases and J by 4 bases, with 8 bases left in between. Germline V gene data show CDR1 as MNHEY and CDR2 as SVGAGI. The CDR3 extends over 13 amino acids. The CDR3 DNA sequence: TGTGCCAGCAGTTACGGGGGGATCACTGAAGCTTTCTTT. It is translated as CASSYGGITEAFF.

There are many counts of this clonotype. V is TRBV9 and J is TRBJ2-7; D possibly corresponds to TRBD1 (6 bases). Germline V lookup: CDR1 SGDLS, CDR2 YYNGEE. V was pared by 2 bases and J by 1 base, with 10 bases between. This CDR3 spans 14 amino acids. The CDR3 nucleotides are TGTGCCAGCAGCGTCGGCAGGGGTTCCTACGAGCAGTACTTC. Amino acids: CASSVGRGSYEQYF.

This clonotype was found a few times. V is TRBV3-1 and J is TRBJ2-3; D uncertain. The ends were cut back, 4 bases at V and 3 bases at J, with 8 bases in the middle. Germline lookup yields CDR1 LGHDT and CDR2 YNNKEL (reference sequence). The CDR3 consists of 13 residues. CDR3 in amino acids: CASSLPPTDTQYF. The CDR3 nucleotides are TGTGCCAGCAGCCTGCCACCGACAGATACGCAGTATTTT.